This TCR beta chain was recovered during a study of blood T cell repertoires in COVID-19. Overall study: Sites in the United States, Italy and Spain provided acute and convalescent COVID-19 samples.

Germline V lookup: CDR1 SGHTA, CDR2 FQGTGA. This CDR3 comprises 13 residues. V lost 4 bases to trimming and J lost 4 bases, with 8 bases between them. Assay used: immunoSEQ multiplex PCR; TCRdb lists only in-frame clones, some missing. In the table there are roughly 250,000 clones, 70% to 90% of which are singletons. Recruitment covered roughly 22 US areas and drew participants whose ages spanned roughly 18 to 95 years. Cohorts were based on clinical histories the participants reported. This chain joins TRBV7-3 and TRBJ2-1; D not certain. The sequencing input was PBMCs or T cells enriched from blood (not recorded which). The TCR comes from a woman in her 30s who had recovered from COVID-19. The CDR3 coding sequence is TGTGCCAGCAGCTCGGGTCAATACAATGAGCAGTTCTTC. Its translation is CASSSGQYNEQFF.